These T cell receptor beta chains were read from a single sample in a study of vaccination and CD4 T cells after COVID-19. No antigen is known for these receptors. MiXCR, applied by TCRdb to the PCR reads, yields one record per CDR3 protein. The sample lists about 16,000 distinct CDR3 sequences, roughly 69% occurring once. Specimen: CD4+ T cells from blood, cultured in vitro. The receptors originated from a human donor who had recovered from COVID-19. The CDR3 runs from the conserved cysteine through the conserved F or W. D genes are given only for firm matches. Size values are once, few and many counts, or a class for expanded clones, and some rows have none.

clone size	CDR3 length	V gene	J gene	D gene	CDR3 protein	CDR3 DNA
NA	15	TRBV12-3/TRBV12-4	TRBJ2-7	TRBD1	CASSLPGQGAYEQYF	TGTGCCAGCAGTTTGCCGGGACAGGGGGCCTACGAGCAGTACTTC
NA	18	TRBV4-3	TRBJ2-2	TRBD2	CASSQDYGLAGGPGELFF	TGCGCCAGCAGCCAAGATTACGGGCTAGCGGGAGGGCCCGGGGAGCTGTTTTTT
NA	14	TRBV28	TRBJ1-1	TRBD1	CASTKTGGDTEAFF	TGTGCCAGCACAAAGACAGGGGGGGACACTGAAGCTTTCTTT
few	15	TRBV6-2/TRBV6-3	TRBJ1-2	NA	CASSSRTVPIYGYTF	TGTGCCAGCAGTTCGAGGACAGTCCCCATCTATGGCTACACCTTC
NA	15	TRBV6-8	TRBJ2-3	NA	CASSYPKTRDYTQYF	TGTGCCAGCAGTTACCCTAAAACTAGGGACTATACGCAGTATTTT
NA	17	TRBV2	TRBJ2-4	TRBD2	CASRKGLAGGGKNIQYF	TGTGCCAGCAGAAAGGGACTAGCGGGGGGAGGCAAAAACATTCAGTACTTC
NA	11	TRBV7-9	TRBJ1-2	NA	CASSSLGGYTF	TGTGCCAGCAGCTCTTTGGGGGGCTACACCTTC
NA	16	TRBV24-1	TRBJ2-3	TRBD1	CATSAWGTGRTDTQYF	TGTGCCACCAGTGCATGGGGGACAGGGCGCACAGATACGCAGTATTTT
NA	13	TRBV6-1	TRBJ1-5	NA	CASRRNSNQPQHF	TGCGCCAGCAGGAGAAATAGCAATCAGCCCCAGCATTTT
NA	15	TRBV24-1	TRBJ2-3	TRBD1	CATSRQGIFTDTQYF	TGTGCCACCAGCCGACAGGGGATTTTCACAGATACGCAGTATTTT
NA	16	TRBV12-3/TRBV12-4	TRBJ1-3	TRBD1	CASSPEQTGTGNTIYF	TGTGCCAGCAGCCCCGAACAGACAGGGACTGGAAACACCATATATTTT